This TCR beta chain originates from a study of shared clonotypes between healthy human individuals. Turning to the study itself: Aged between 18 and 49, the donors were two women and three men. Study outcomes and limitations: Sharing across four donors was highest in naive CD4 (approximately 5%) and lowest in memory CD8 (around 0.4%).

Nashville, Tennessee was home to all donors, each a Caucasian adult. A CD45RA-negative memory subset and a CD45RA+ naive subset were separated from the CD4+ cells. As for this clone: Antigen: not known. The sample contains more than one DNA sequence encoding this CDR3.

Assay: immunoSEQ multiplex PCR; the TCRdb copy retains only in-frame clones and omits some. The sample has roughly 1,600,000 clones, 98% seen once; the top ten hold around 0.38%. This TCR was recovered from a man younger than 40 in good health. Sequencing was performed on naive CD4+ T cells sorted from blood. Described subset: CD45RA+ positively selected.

The CDR3 here is CASSQDPGTDTQYF. The CDR3 bases are TGCGCCAGCAGCCAAGACCCAGGAACAGATACGCAGTATTTT. The chain joins TRBV4-3 to TRBJ2-3, with D hard to call. The CDR3 is 14 amino acids. Trimming left V 0 bases short and J 3 bases short, with 7 bases between. From germline, CDR1 is LGHNA and CDR2 YSLEER.